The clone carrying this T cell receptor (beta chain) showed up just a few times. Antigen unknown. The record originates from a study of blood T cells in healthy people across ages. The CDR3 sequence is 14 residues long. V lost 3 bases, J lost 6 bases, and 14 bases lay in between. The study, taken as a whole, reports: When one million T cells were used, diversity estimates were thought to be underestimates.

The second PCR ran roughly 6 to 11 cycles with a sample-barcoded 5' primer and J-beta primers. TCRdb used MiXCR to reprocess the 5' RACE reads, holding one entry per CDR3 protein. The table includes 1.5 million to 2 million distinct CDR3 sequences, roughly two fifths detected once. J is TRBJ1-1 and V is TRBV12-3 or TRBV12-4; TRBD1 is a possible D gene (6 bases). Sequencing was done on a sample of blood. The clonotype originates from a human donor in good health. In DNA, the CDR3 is TGTGCCAGCAGTTTCCAGGGGTGGCTAGCTGAAGCTTTCTTT. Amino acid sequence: CASSFQGWLAEAFF.